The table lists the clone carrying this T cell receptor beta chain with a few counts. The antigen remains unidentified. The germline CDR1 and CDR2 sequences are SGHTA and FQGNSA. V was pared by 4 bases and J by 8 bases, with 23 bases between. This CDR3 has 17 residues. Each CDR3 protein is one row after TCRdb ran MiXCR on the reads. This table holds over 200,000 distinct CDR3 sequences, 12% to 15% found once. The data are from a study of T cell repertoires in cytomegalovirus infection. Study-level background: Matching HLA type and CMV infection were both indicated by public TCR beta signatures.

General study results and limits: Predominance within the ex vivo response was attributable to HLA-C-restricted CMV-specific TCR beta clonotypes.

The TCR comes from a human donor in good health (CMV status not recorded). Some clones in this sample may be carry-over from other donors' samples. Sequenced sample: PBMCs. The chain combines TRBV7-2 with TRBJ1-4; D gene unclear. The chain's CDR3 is CASSSPDGGLIGEKLFF. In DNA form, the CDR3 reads TGTGCCAGCAGCTCCCCAGACGGAGGACTCATCGGGGAAAAACTGTTTTTT. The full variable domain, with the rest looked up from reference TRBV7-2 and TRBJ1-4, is GAGVSQSPSNKVTEKGKDVELRCDPISGHTALYWYRQSLGQGLEFLIYFQGNSAPDKSGLPSDRFSAERTGGSVSTLTIQRTQQEDSAVYLCASSSPDGGLIGEKLFFGSGTQLSVL.